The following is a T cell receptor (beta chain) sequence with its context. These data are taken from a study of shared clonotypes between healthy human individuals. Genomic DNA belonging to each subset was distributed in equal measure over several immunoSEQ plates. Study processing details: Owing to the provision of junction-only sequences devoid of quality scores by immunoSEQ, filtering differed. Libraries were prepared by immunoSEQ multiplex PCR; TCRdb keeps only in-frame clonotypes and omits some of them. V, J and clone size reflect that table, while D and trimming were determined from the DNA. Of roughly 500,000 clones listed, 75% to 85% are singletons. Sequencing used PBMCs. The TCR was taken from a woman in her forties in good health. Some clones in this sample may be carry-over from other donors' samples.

CDR3 loop: CASSLVPGARSGANVLTF. CDR3 coding DNA: TGTGCCAGCAGCTTAGTCCCGGGGGCCCGCTCTGGGGCCAACGTCCTGACTTTC. The chain is built from TRBV7-2 and TRBJ2-6, with D perhaps matching TRBD1 or TRBD2 (6 bases each). The V gene lost 1 base and the J gene lost 0 bases, with 13 bases spanning the gap. The germline CDR1 and CDR2 sequences are SGHTA and FQGNSA. The CDR3 extends over 18 amino acids.